Below, 3 T cell receptor beta chains from the same sample are listed, as sequenced in a study of cytomegalovirus exposure and HLA in healthy donors. Both 60 Vbeta primers and 13 Jbeta primers went into the PCR. Here immunoSEQ multiplex PCR was the method, and the copy in TCRdb shows in-frame clones only, minus some. The sample holds approximately 200,000 clones, approximately 80% seen once. What was sequenced was PBMCs. All receptors derive from a girl aged 10 to 17 in good health and CMV-seronegative.

This chain connects TRBV27 to TRBJ2-7, with 7 bases fitting TRBD2. CDR1 and CDR2 from the germline V gene are MNHEY and SMNVEV (reference sequence). The CDR3 spans 16 residues. The V gene end was trimmed by 6 bases and the J gene end by 0 bases; junction bases not matched to a gene: 11. CDR3 loop: CASSPIAGGPSYEQYF. Here the CDR3 DNA reads TGTGCCAGCAGCCCGATAGCGGGTGGCCCCTCCTACGAGCAGTACTTC.

The rearrangement links TRBV6-1 to TRBJ2-3, with 10 bases fitting TRBD1. Germline V gives CDR1 MNHNS, CDR2 SASEGT. The trim removed 10 bases at V and 8 bases at J, leaving 6 bases unmatched. The CDR3 sequence is 12 residues long. This CDR3 reads CATDRGGVTQYF. The CDR3 bases are TGTGCCACGGACAGGGGGGGAGTTACGCAGTATTTT.

This chain uses TRBV7-9 with TRBJ2-3, with 13 nucleotides matching TRBD2. Germline V gene sequence: CDR1 SEHNR, CDR2 FQNEAQ (reference sequence). This CDR3 is 17 amino acids long. V gave up 5 bases and J gave up 4 bases; unmatched junction bases: 9. The CDR3 bases are TGTGCCAGCAGCGCAAGACTAGCGGGAGGACTGTCAGATACGCAGTATTTT. This sequence encodes CASSARLAGGLSDTQYF.